This TCR beta chain was profiled in a study of response to subunit inactivated influenza vaccine. The V gene lost 1 base and the J gene lost 6 bases, with 18 bases spanning the gap. The CDR3 is 16 residues long. Germline V lookup: CDR1 LGHNA, CDR2 YNFKEQ. TCRdb independently ran MiXCR on the RT-PCR reads; one entry per CDR3 protein. The sample holds fewer than 800,000 distinct CDR3 sequences, roughly 14% seen once. This clonotype was observed a few times. Its antigen remains unknown. Study findings and constraints: Authors suggested few new T cells are recruited by each seasonal influenza vaccination.

Sequenced here: PBMCs from blood, sampled 12 days after vaccination. The chain is built from TRBV4-2 and TRBJ1-1; tentative D call: TRBD1 (5 bases). The receptor's source is a man in his forties or fifties who received an inactivated influenza vaccine. The chain's CDR3 is CASSQATWGLSSEAFF. DNA of the CDR3: TGTGCCAGCAGCCAAGCGACGTGGGGGTTATCTTCTGAAGCTTTCTTT.